The entry that follows covers one TCR beta chain sequence. The antigen is unknown. Germline V gene data show CDR1 as SGHNT and CDR2 as YYREEE (reference sequence). The V end lost 4 bases, the J end lost 3 bases, and 17 bases lay between the germline ends. This CDR3 has 15 amino acids. Sequenced by immunoSEQ multiplex PCR; TCRdb stores in-frame clones only, minus some. The profile covers millions of clones, with 90% to 95% appearing a single time and 0.1% to 0.15% taken by the ten largest. This sample was taken from a study of shared clonotypes between healthy human individuals. Study as a whole: The study enrolled a couple of women and three men aged 18 to 49. For every donor, three CD4 naive, three CD4 memory, two CD8 naive and one CD8 memory plates were used. Whole-study results and caveats: It was observed that 5% to 6.5% of naive CD4 clonotypes were shared across four donors.

This rearrangement joins TRBV5-4 to TRBJ2-7; tentatively, D is TRBD1 or TRBD2 (6 bases each). Sequencing was performed on naive CD4+ T cells sorted from blood. Subset of the sample: CD45RA+ positively selected. This receptor was identified in a young man in good health. This CDR3 reads CASSRGHELGYEQYF. As DNA, the CDR3 is TGTGCCAGCAGCCGGGGGCACGAGCTGGGCTACGAGCAGTACTTC.